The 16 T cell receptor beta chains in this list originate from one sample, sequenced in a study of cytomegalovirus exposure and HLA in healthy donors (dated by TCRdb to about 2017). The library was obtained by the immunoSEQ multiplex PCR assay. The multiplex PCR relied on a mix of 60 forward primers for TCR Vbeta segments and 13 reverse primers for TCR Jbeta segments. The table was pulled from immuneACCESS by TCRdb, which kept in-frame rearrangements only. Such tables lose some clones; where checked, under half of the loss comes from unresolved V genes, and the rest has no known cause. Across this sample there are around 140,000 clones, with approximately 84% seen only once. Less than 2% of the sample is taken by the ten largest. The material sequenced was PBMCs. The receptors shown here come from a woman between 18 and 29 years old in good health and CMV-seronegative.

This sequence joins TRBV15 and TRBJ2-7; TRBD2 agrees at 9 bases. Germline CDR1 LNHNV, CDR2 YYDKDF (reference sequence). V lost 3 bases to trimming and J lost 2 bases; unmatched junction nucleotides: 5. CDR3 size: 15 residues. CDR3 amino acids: CATSRESGRTYEQYF. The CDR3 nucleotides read TGTGCCACCAGCAGGGAAAGCGGGAGGACCTACGAGCAGTACTTC. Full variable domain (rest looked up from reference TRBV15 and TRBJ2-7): DAMVIQNPRYQVTQFGKPVTLSCSQTLNHNVMYWYQQKSSQAPKLLFHYYDKDFNNEADTPDNFQSRRPNTSFCFLDIRSPGLGDTAMYLCATSRESGRTYEQYFGPGTRLTVT.

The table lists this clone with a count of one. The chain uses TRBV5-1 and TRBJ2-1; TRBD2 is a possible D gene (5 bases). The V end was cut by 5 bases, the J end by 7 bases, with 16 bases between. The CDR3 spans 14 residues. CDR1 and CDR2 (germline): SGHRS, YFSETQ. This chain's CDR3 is CASRYIVSGNEQFF. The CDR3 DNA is TGCGCCAGCAGATATATAGTTTCGGGGAATGAGCAGTTCTTC.

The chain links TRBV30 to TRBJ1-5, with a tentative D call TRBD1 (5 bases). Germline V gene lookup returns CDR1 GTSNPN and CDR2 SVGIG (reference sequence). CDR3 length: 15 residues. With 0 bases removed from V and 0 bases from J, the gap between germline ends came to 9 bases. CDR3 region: CAWSVGDYSNQPQHF. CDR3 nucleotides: TGTGCCTGGAGTGTAGGGGATTATAGCAATCAGCCCCAGCATTTT.

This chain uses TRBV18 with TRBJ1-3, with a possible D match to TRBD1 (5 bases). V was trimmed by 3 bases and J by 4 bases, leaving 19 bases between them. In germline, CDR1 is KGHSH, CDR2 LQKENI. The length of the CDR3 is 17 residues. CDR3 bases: TGTGCCAGCTCACCTCTCACAGGAGTGGAGTTCGGAAACACCATATATTTT. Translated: CASSPLTGVEFGNTIYF.

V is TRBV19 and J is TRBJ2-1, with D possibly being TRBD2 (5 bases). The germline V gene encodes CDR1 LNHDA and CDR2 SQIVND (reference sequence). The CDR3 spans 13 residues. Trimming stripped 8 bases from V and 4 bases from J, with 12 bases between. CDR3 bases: TGTGCCAGTCAAGTCAGCGGATACAATGAGCAGTTCTTC. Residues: CASQVSGYNEQFF.

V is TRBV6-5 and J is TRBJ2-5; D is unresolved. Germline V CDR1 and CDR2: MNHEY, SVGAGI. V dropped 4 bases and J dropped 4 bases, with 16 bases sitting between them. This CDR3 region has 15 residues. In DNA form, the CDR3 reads TGTGCCAGCAGTTCCGAACCGCTCCGCGGAGAGACCCAGTACTTC. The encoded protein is CASSSEPLRGETQYF.

This CDR3 is CASSYGTSDGEQYF. CDR3 DNA sequence: TGTGCCAGCAGTTACGGGACTAGTGACGGCGAGCAGTACTTC. The chain carries TRBV6-5 and TRBJ2-7, with 8 bases matching TRBD2. This CDR3 has 14 residues. The germline gives CDR1 MNHEY, CDR2 SVGAGI. The ends lost 2 bases at V and 6 bases at J; junction bases unmatched: 6.

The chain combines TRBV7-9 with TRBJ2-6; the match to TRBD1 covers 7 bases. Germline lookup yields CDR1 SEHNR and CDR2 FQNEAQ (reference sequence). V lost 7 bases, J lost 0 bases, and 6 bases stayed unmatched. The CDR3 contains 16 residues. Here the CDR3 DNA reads TGTGCCAGCAAGACAGGGCAGTACTCTGGGGCCAACGTCCTGACTTTC. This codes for CASKTGQYSGANVLTF.

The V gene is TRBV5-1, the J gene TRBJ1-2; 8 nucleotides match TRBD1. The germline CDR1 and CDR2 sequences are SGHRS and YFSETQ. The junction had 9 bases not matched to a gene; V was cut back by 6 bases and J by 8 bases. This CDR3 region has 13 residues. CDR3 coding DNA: TGCGCCAGCAATAAGGACAGGGATCTGGGCTACACCTTC. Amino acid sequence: CASNKDRDLGYTF.

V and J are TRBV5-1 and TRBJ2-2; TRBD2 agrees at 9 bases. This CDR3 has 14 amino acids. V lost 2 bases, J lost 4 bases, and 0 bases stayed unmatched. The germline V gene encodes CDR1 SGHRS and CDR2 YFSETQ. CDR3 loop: CASSLAGGTGELFF. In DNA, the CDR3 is TGCGCCAGCAGCTTAGCGGGGGGCACCGGGGAGCTGTTTTTT.

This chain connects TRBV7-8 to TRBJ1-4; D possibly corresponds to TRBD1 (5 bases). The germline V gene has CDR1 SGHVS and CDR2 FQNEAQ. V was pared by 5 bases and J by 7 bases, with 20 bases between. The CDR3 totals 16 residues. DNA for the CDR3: TGTGCCAGCAGCCCAGGCAGGACACAGAGTAGTGAAAAACTGTTTTTT. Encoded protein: CASSPGRTQSSEKLFF.

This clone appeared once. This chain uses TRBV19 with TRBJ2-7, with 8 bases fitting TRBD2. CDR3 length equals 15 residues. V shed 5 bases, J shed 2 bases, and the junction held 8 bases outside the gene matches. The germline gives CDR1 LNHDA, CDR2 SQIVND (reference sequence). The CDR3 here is CASSPGLAGPYEQYF. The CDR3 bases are TGTGCCAGTAGTCCGGGGCTAGCGGGTCCCTACGAGCAGTACTTC.

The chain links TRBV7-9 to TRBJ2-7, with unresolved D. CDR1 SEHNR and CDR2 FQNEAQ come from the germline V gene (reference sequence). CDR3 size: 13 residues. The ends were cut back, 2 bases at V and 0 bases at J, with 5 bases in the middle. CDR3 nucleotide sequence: TGTGCCAGCAGCTTATACGGCTCCTACGAGCAGTACTTC. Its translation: CASSLYGSYEQYF. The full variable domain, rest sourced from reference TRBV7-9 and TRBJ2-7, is DTGVSQNPRHKITKRGQNVTFRCDPISEHNRLYWYRQTLGQGPEFLTYFQNEAQLEKSRLLSDRFSAERPKGSFSTLEIQRTEQGDSAMYLCASSLYGSYEQYFGPGTRLTVT.

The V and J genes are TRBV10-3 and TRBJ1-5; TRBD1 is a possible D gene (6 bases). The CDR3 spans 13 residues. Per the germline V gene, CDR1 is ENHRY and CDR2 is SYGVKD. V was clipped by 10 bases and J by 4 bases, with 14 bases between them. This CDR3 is CASGADSNQPQHF. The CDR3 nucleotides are TGTGCCAGTGGGGCGGACAGTAATCAGCCCCAGCATTTT.

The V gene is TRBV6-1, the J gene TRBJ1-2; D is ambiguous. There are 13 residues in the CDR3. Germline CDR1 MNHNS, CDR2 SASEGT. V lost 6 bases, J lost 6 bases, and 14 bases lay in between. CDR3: CASSTPGVHGYTF. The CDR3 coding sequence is TGTGCCAGCAGCACCCCCGGGGTTCATGGCTACACCTTC.

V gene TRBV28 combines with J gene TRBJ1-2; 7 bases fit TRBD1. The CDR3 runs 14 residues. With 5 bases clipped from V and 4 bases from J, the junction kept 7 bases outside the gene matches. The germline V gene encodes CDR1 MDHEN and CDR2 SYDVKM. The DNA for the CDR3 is TGTGCCAGCAGTAGTACAGGGGTAACCTATGGCTACACCTTC. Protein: CASSSTGVTYGYTF.